This T cell receptor beta chain appears in the sequencing data of a study of molecular identifiers for immune sequencing clone quantification. When naive CD8 T cells were sorted, they were gated as CD8+CD4-CCR7+CD45RA+. General observations from the study: Spiked Jurkat TCR RNA equivalent to one cell reportedly surfaced among under 1.1 million naive cells. Clones that exceeded 20 RNA copies held over 98% of effector molecules, yet under 1% in naive cells.

V lost 3 bases, J lost 5 bases, and 21 bases lay in between. Per the germline V gene, CDR1 is DFQATT and CDR2 is SNEGSKA (reference sequence). CDR3 size: 16 residues. TCRdb reprocessed the PCR reads via MiXCR and lists one record per CDR3 protein. Among over 35,000 distinct CDR3 sequences listed, about 18% were seen once. Concerning this clonotype: Its target is unknown.

This receptor was identified in a human donor in good health. Some libraries in this study had Jurkat cell RNA spiked in. Sequenced sample: naive CD8+ T cells from blood, with Jurkat cell RNA spiked in. Described subset: FACS-sorted CD8+CD4-CCR7+CD45RA+ naive T cells. V is TRBV20-1 and J is TRBJ2-3; the D gene is possibly TRBD1 (7 bases). The CDR3 region has the DNA TGCAGTGCTAGGGCCACAGGGGAGGTTTTGCGAGATACGCAGTATTTT. Amino acid sequence: CSARATGEVLRDTQYF.